The 22 T cell receptor beta chains below come from one sample, sequenced in a study of early T cells in non-severe SARS-CoV-2 infection. TCRdb itself ran the 5' RACE reads through MiXCR, one entry per CDR3 protein. Seen here are more than 60,000 distinct CDR3 sequences, about 9% observed once, and the top ten hold roughly 6%. The source material was whole blood. These receptors all stem from an adult who was a healthcare worker with PCR-confirmed SARS-CoV-2 infection or an uninfected control (not recorded which).

This clonotype appeared a few times. This rearrangement joins TRBV20-1 to TRBJ1-2; D not resolved. CDR1 is DFQATT, CDR2 SNEGSKA, per germline (reference sequence). The CDR3 has 14 residues. V was shortened by 0 bases and J by 0 bases, with 8 bases between the two germline ends. The CDR3: CSARESGANYGYTF. CDR3 sequence (DNA): TGCAGTGCTAGAGAGTCAGGCGCTAACTATGGCTACACCTTC.

The chain couples TRBV20-1 to TRBJ1-5; tentative D call: TRBD1 (5 bases). The CDR3 is 16 amino acids. V lost 0 bases and J lost 0, with 12 bases in between. The germline V gene encodes CDR1 DFQATT and CDR2 SNEGSKA (reference sequence). The CDR3 coding sequence is TGCAGTGCTAGAGAGCCCGGGGCCTTTAGCAATCAGCCCCAGCATTTT. This codes for CSAREPGAFSNQPQHF.

This sequence joins TRBV6-2 or TRBV6-3 and TRBJ2-7; tentative D call: TRBD1 (5 bases). In germline, CDR1 is MNHEY, CDR2 SVGEGT. V was shortened by 8 bases and J by 5 bases, with 16 bases between the two germline ends. This CDR3 is 13 amino acids long. The CDR3 protein is CASALGRVNEQYF. CDR3 DNA sequence: TGTGCCAGCGCCCTGGGCAGGGTAAACGAGCAGTACTTC.

This clonotype was counted many times. This chain connects TRBV30 to TRBJ1-2, with D hard to call. Germline V lookup: CDR1 GTSNPN, CDR2 SVGIG (reference sequence). Trimming took off 4 bases at V and 8 bases at J, with 14 bases between the two ends. CDR3 length: 12 amino acids. The CDR3 reads CAWTRHGKGYTF. In DNA, the CDR3 is TGTGCCTGGACCCGGCACGGGAAGGGCTACACCTTC.

This clonotype came up a few times. The rearrangement joins TRBV7-8 to TRBJ1-2; 9 nucleotides match TRBD1. J gave up 0 bases and V 3 bases, and 8 bases lay outside the gene matches. The CDR3 extends over 17 amino acids. Looked up from germline, CDR1 is SGHVS and CDR2 is FQNEAQ. The CDR3 DNA sequence: TGTGCCAGCAGCTTGCGGACAGGGGTTCTAGCTAACTATGGCTACACCTTC. Its translation: CASSLRTGVLANYGYTF.

A few counts support this clonotype. The rearrangement links TRBV2 to TRBJ2-7, with D possibly TRBD1 on 5 matching bases. CDR1 and CDR2 (germline): SNHLY, FYNNEI. V was cut by 5 bases and J by 3 bases, with 14 bases left in between. This CDR3 region has 14 residues. The DNA of the CDR3 is TGTGCCAGCAGTTCGGACACTCATCTCTACGAGCAGTACTTC. Residues: CASSSDTHLYEQYF. The full variable domain, its missing parts supplied by reference TRBV2 and TRBJ2-7, is EPEVTQTPSHQVTQMGQEVILRCVPISNHLYFYWYRQILGQKVEFLVSFYNNEISEKSEIFDDQFSVERPDGSNFTLKIRSTKLEDSAMYFCASSSDTHLYEQYFGPGTRLTVT.

This clonotype was seen at least ten times. The chain joins TRBV5-1 to TRBJ2-2, with D perhaps matching TRBD1 (6 bases). CDR3 size: 15 residues. V lost 8 bases and J lost 1, with 15 bases in between. CDR1 is SGHRS and CDR2 is YFSETQ in the germline V gene. The CDR3 nucleotides are TGCGCCAGTCATAAACAACAGGGGAACACCGGGGAGCTGTTTTTT. Its protein product is CASHKQQGNTGELFF.

This clonotype was picked up many times. The chain joins TRBV19 to TRBJ2-2, with D perhaps TRBD1 (5 bases). The germline CDR1 and CDR2 sequences are LNHDA and SQIVND (reference sequence). The CDR3 is made up of 16 amino acids. The ends were cut back, 2 bases at V and 3 bases at J, with 13 bases in the middle. The CDR3 nucleotides are TGTGCCAGTAGTATATTAACAGGAGTACACACCGGGGAGCTGTTTTTT. Translated, it gives CASSILTGVHTGELFF.

This clonotype was picked up a small number of times. The rearrangement links TRBV11-1 to TRBJ2-2, with 7 positions matching TRBD1. The CDR3 runs to 14 residues. Germline CDR1 is SGHAT and CDR2 is FQDESV (reference sequence). V dropped 1 base and J dropped 6; count of bases not matched to a gene: 2. CDR3 DNA sequence: TGTGCCAGCAGCTTAGACAGGGGCTCCGGGGAGCTGTTTTTT. Encoded protein: CASSLDRGSGELFF.

This clonotype was picked up a small number of times. The chain employs TRBV29-1 and TRBJ2-2; D is unresolved. The CDR3 is made up of 14 amino acids. Trimming cost V 7 bases and J 2 bases, with 14 bases left between them. CDR1 is SQVTM, CDR2 ANQGSEA, per germline. CDR3 sequence reads: CSDTTPNNTGELFF. In nucleotides, the CDR3 is TGCAGCGATACTACACCGAATAACACCGGGGAGCTGTTTTTT.

This clonotype has only a few counts. The chain joins TRBV7-9 to TRBJ1-5; D unclear. This CDR3 spans 14 amino acids. V shed 1 base and J shed 4 bases, with 8 bases lying between them. Germline lookup yields CDR1 SEHNR and CDR2 FQNEAQ (reference sequence). The CDR3 is CASSLENENQPQHF. In DNA form, the CDR3 reads TGTGCCAGCAGCTTAGAAAACGAAAATCAGCCCCAGCATTTT.

In this sample, this clonotype turned up many times. The chain is built from TRBV7-6 and TRBJ2-2; weak D call: TRBD2 (6 bases). The CDR3 loop spans 15 amino acids. Deletions cut 1 base from V and 5 bases from J, with 11 bases between. Germline CDR1 and CDR2: SGHVS and FNYEAQ. The CDR3 bases are TGTGCCAGCAGCTTAGTCGCAGGGAGGACCGGGGAGCTGTTTTTT. This sequence encodes CASSLVAGRTGELFF. The full variable domain, completed using reference TRBV7-6 and TRBJ2-2, is GAGVSQSPRYKVTKRGQDVALRCDPISGHVSLYWYRQALGQGPEFLTYFNYEAQQDKSGLPNDRFSAERPEGSISTLTIQRTEQRDSAMYRCASSLVAGRTGELFFGEGSRLTVL.

This clonotype was counted a few times. The chain joins TRBV12-3 or TRBV12-4 to TRBJ1-5; maybe TRBD1 (5 bases). V lost 8 bases and J 2 bases, leaving 16 bases between the germline ends. CDR3 length equals 15 residues. CDR3 DNA sequence: TGTGCCAGCTGTCTCTGGCAGGGCGGCAATCAGCCCCAGCATTTT. It is translated as CASCLWQGGNQPQHF.

This clonotype was picked up many times. The CDR3 DNA follows: TGTGCCAGCTCACCTTCCGCGGAGAATGAAAAACTGTTTTTT. It is translated as CASSPSAENEKLFF. The chain links TRBV18 to TRBJ1-4, with D unresolved. The CDR3 has 14 amino acids. V was trimmed by 3 bases and J by 5 bases, leaving 10 bases between them. CDR1 and CDR2 (germline): KGHSH, LQKENI. Drawing the rest from reference TRBV18 and TRBJ1-4, the complete variable domain is NAGVMQNPRHLVRRRGQEARLRCSPMKGHSHVYWYRQLPEEGLKFMVYLQKENIIDESGMPKERFSAEFPKEGPSILRIQQVVRGDSAAYFCASSPSAENEKLFFGSGTQLSVL.

This chain joins TRBV5-5 and TRBJ2-7; D gene uncertain. Looked up from germline, CDR1 is SGHKS and CDR2 is YYEKEE (reference sequence). V lost 4 bases to trimming and J lost 0 bases, with 11 bases between them. The CDR3 runs to 14 residues. The CDR3, as DNA: TGTGCCAGCAGCCTAATTTTTAGCTCCTACGAGCAGTACTTC. This encodes CASSLIFSSYEQYF.

This clonotype was found a few times. The rearrangement joins TRBV5-4 to TRBJ2-2, with D tentatively TRBD1 (6 bases). The V gene lost 4 bases and the J gene lost 6 bases, with 16 bases spanning the gap. Germline CDR1 reads SGHNT; CDR2 reads YYREEE (reference sequence). The CDR3 contains 15 residues. The CDR3 region is CASSRWDNGPGELFF. CDR3 nucleotide sequence: TGTGCCAGCAGCCGCTGGGACAACGGGCCCGGGGAGCTGTTTTTT. The entire variable domain, with the rest obtained from reference TRBV5-4 and TRBJ2-2, is as follows: ETGVTQSPTHLIKTRGQQVTLRCSSQSGHNTVSWYQQALGQGPQFIFQYYREEENGRGNFPPRFSGLQFPNYSSELNVNALELDDSALYLCASSRWDNGPGELFFGEGSRLTVL.

The chain has TRBV30 and TRBJ2-3, with D possibly TRBD2 on 5 matching bases. This CDR3 contains 15 residues. Germline-derived CDR1 and CDR2 are GTSNPN and SVGIG (reference sequence). V lost 5 bases and J lost 0, with 15 bases in between. The CDR3 loop is CAWALGSASTDTQYF. DNA for the CDR3: TGTGCCTGGGCCCTTGGGAGCGCTAGCACAGATACGCAGTATTTT.

The rearrangement uses TRBV29-1 and TRBJ2-2, with TRBD1 as a possible D gene (6 bases). The V end lost 7 bases, the J end lost 6 bases, and 12 bases lay between the germline ends. The CDR3 is 12 amino acids. Germline values: CDR1 SQVTM, CDR2 ANQGSEA. CDR3 protein: CSAPTGSGELFF. The CDR3 DNA is TGCAGCGCCCCGACAGGTTCCGGGGAGCTGTTTTTT.

This clonotype was detected a few times. This sequence joins TRBV7-9 and TRBJ2-6; D might be TRBD1 or TRBD2, each matching 5 bases. Germline V lookup: CDR1 SEHNR, CDR2 FQNEAQ (reference sequence). The V end lost 4 bases, the J end lost 0 bases, and 13 bases lay between the germline ends. The CDR3 has 17 residues. CDR3 sequence (DNA): TGTGCCAGCAGCTGGGGGACCGTCCTCTCTGGGGCCAACGTCCTGACTTTC. Translation: CASSWGTVLSGANVLTF.

This clonotype showed up many times. This chain uses TRBV6-6 with TRBJ2-5; the D gene is possibly TRBD1 (5 bases). V lost 0 bases, J lost 5 bases, and 13 bases lay in between. The CDR3 totals 15 residues. Germline CDR1 is MNHNY and CDR2 is SVGAGI (reference sequence). The chain's CDR3 is CASSYSRVGRETQYF. The CDR3, as DNA: TGTGCCAGCAGTTACTCCAGGGTGGGAAGGGAGACCCAGTACTTC.

This clonotype was picked up a small number of times. The chain links TRBV14 to TRBJ2-7, with D perhaps matching TRBD2 (5 bases). The CDR3 runs to 15 residues. The germline V gene encodes CDR1 SGHDN and CDR2 FVKESK. V was trimmed by 3 bases and J by 3 bases, leaving 15 bases between them. The CDR3 spells CASSHPPRGSYEQYF. The CDR3 bases are TGTGCCAGCAGCCACCCCCCCCGAGGGAGCTACGAGCAGTACTTC.

This clonotype was detected ten times or more. The chain has TRBV28 and TRBJ2-5, with TRBD2 identical over 9 bases. Germline CDR1 and CDR2: MDHEN and SYDVKM. This CDR3 has 14 amino acids. Trimming removed 5 bases from V and 4 bases from J; junction bases left unmatched: 5. The CDR3: CASSSGGRRETQYF. The DNA of the CDR3 is TGTGCCAGCAGTAGCGGGGGGAGGAGAGAGACCCAGTACTTC.